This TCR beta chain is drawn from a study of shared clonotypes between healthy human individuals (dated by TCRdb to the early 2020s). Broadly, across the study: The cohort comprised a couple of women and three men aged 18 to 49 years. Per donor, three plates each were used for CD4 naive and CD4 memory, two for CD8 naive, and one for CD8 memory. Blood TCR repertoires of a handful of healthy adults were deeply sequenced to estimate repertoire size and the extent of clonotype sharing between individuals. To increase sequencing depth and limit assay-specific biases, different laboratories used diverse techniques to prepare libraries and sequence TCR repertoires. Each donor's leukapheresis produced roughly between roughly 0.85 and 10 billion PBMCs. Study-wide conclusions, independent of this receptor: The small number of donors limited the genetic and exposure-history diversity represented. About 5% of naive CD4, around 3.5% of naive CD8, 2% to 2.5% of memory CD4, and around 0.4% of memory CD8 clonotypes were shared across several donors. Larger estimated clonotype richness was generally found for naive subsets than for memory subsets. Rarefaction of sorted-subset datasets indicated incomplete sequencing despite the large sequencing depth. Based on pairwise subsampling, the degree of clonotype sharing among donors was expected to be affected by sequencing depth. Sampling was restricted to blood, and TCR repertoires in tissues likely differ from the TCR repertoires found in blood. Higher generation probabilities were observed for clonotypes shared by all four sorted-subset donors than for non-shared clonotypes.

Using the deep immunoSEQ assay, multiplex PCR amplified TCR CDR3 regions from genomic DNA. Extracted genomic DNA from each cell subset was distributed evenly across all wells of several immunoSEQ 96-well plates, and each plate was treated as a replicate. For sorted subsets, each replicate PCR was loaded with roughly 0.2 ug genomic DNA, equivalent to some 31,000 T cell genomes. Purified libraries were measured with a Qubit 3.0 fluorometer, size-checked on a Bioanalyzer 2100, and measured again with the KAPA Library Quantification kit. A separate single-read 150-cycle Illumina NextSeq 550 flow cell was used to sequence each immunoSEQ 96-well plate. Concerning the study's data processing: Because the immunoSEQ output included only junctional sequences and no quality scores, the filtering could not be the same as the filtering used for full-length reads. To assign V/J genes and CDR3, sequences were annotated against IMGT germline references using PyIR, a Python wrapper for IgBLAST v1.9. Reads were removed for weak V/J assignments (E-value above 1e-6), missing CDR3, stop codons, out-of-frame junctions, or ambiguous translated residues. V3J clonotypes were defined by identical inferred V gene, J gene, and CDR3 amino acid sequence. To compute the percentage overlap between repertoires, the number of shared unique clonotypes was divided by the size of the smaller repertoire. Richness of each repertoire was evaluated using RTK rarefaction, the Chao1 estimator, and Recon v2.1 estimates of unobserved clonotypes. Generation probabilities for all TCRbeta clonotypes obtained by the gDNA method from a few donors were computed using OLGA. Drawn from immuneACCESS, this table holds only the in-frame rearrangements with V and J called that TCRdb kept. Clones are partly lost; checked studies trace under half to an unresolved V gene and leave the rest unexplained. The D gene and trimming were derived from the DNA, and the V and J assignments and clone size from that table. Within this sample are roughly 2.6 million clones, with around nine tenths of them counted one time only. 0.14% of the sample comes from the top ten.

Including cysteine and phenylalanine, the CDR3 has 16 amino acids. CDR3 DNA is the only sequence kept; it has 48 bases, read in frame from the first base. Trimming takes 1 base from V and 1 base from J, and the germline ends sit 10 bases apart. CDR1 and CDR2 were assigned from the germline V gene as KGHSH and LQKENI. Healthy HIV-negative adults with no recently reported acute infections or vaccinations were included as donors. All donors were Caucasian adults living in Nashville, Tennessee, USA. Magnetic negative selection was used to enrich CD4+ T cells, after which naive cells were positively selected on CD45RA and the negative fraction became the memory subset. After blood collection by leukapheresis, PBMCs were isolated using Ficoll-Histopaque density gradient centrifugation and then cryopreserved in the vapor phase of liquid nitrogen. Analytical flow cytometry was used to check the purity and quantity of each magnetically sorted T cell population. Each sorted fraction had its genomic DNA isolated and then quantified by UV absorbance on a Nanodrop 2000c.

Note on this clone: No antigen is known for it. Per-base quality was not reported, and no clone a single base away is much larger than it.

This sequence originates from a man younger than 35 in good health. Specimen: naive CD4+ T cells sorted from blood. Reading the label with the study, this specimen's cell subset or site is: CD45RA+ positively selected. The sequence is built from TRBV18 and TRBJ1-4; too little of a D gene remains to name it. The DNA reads TGTGCCAGCTCACCACGTAATAGAGAAACTAATGAAAAACTGTTTTTT. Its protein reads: CASSPRNRETNEKLFF.